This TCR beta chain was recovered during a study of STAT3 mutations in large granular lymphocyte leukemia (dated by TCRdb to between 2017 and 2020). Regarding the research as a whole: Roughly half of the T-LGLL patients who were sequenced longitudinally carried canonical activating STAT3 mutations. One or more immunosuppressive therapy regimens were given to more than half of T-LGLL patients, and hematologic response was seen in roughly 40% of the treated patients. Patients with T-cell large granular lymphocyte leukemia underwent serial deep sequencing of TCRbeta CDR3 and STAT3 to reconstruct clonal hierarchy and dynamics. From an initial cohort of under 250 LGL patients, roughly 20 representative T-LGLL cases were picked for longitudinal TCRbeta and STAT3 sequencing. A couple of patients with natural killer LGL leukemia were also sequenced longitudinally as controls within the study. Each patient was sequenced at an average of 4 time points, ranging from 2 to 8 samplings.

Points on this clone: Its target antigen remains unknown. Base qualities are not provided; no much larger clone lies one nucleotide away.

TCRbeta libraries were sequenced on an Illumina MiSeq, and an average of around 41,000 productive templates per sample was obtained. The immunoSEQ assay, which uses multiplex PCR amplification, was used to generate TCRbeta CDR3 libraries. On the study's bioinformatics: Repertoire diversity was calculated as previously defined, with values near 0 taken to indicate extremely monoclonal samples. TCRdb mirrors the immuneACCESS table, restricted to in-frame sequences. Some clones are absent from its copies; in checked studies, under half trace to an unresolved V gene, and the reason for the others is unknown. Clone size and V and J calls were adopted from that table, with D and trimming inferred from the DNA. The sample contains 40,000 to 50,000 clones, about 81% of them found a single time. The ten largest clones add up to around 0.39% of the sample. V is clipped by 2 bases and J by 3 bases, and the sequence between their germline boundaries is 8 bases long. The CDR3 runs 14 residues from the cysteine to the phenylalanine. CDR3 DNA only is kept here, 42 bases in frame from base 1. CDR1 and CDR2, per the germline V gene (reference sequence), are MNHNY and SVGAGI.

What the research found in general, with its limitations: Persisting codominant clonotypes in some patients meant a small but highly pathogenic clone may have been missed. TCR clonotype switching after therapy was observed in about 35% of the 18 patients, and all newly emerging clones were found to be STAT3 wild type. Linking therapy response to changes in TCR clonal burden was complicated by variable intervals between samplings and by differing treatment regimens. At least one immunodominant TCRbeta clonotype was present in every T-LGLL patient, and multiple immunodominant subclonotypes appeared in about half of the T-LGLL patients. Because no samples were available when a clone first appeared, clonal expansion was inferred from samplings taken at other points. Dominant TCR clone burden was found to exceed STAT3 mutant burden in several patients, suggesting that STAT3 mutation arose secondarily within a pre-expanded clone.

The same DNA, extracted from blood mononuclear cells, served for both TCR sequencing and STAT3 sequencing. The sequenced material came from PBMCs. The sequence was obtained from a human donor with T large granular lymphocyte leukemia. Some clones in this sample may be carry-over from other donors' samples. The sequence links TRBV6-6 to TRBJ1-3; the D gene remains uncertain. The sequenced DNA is TGTGCCAGCAGTTACGGAACGAATGGAAACACCATATATTTT. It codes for CASSYGTNGNTIYF.